The source of this TCR beta chain is a study of T cell responses to AZD1222 COVID-19 vaccine. Here immunoSEQ multiplex PCR was the method, and the copy in TCRdb shows in-frame clones only, minus some. The sample records 100,000 to 150,000 clones, about nine tenths being singletons. The CDR3 consists of 13 residues. The germline CDR1 and CDR2 sequences are SGDLS and YYNGEE. Trimming cost V 0 bases and J 5 bases, with 7 bases left between them. Note on this clone: The target antigen is unknown.

Findings of the study overall: Regions 160-218 and 743-854 dominated among vaccine-associated CD4 TCRs spanning spike.

The chain joins TRBV9 to TRBJ2-3; D gene ambiguous. Source: peripheral blood, taken on day 0 of AZD1222 vaccination. The source of this sequence is an adult in good health. CDR3 sequence: CASSVVVGDTQYF. DNA of the CDR3: TGTGCCAGCAGCGTAGTCGTGGGAGATACGCAGTATTTT.